This section outlines one TCR beta chain sequence together with its context. V was shortened by 5 bases and J by 2 bases, with 12 bases between the two germline ends. The CDR3 covers 14 residues. Germline lookup yields CDR1 LNHDA and CDR2 SQIVND (reference sequence). These data originate in a study of blood T cell repertoires in COVID-19. Authors' data handling: Amplification from reference gene primers served as the basis for estimated nucleated cell counts. This table comes from immunoSEQ multiplex PCR, and its TCRdb copy is limited to in-frame clones, with some not included. From that table come the V and J calls and clone size; the DNA was used to work out D and trimming. The table includes 300,000 to 350,000 clones, approximately 88% detected once.

This receptor was taken from a woman in her twenties or thirties with COVID-19, enrolled during active disease. This chain joins TRBV19 and TRBJ1-2; possible D gene TRBD1, 6 bases. Sequenced input: peripheral blood. The CDR3 sequence is CASSVDSQNYGYTF. DNA of the CDR3: TGTGCCAGTAGTGTGGACAGCCAGAACTATGGCTACACCTTC.